This T cell receptor (beta chain) was documented in a study of technical replicates of blood from a handful of donors. The CDR3 is 10 amino acids. Germline V lookup: CDR1 GTSNPN, CDR2 SVGIG (reference sequence). Trimming took 5 bases from V and 6 from J, leaving 7 bases between them. The table came from immunoSEQ multiplex PCR; TCRdb's copy has only in-frame clones and leaves some out. Found here are about 80,000 clones, 85% to 95% of them singletons; the top ten hold roughly 0.37%. Sequenced input: T cells isolated from PBMCs. V usage is TRBV30 and J usage is TRBJ1-2; possible D gene TRBD1, 6 bases. The TCR sequence derives from a human donor in good health. In DNA, the CDR3 is TGTGCCTGGGCAGGGGATGGCTACACCTTC. Translation: CAWAGDGYTF.